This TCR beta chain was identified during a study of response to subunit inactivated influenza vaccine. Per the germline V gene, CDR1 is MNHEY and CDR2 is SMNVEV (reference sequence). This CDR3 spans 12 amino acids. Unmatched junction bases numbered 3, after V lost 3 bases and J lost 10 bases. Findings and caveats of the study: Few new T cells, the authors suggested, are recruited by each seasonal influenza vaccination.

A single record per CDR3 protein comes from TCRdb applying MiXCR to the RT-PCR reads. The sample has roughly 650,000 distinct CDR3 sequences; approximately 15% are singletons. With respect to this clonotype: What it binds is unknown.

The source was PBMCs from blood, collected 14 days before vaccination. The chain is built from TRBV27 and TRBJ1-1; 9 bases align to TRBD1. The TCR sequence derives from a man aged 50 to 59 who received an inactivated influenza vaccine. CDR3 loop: CASSFHRGRAFF. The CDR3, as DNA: TGTGCCAGCAGTTTCCACAGGGGGCGAGCTTTCTTT.